The entry below describes one TCR beta chain. The source of the sample is a study of early T cells in non-severe SARS-CoV-2 infection. Individual cDNA molecules received unique molecular identifiers during library preparation. TCRdb analysed the 5' RACE reads with MiXCR anew, one entry per CDR3 protein. The sample records tens of thousands of distinct CDR3 sequences, approximately 12% being singletons. The germline gives CDR1 MNHEY, CDR2 SMNVEV (reference sequence). V lost 3 bases, J lost 2 bases, and 8 bases lay in between. The CDR3 has 13 amino acids. The sequences come from whole blood, collected at baseline. The chain carries TRBV27 and TRBJ2-7, with D unclear. This clonotype was obtained from an adult who was a healthcare worker with PCR-confirmed SARS-CoV-2 infection or an uninfected control (not recorded which). CDR3 coding DNA: TGTGCCAGCAGTTTTACCAGAGCCTACGAGCAGTACTTC. It translates to CASSFTRAYEQYF.